One sample yielded the 7 T cell receptor beta chains listed below, sequenced in a study of T cell clonotyping in hematopoietic cell transplantation. The time point here: recipient sample about 28 days before transplant, after cytoreduction. The assay was immunoSEQ multiplex PCR, and TCRdb's table has in-frame clones only and misses some. The sample consists of approximately 80,000 clones, 90% to 97% of them appearing once. Sequencing was performed on peripheral blood mononuclear cells, taken before stem cell transplant. The receptors stem from a woman aged 45-60 years with acute myeloid leukemia. Some clones in this sample may be carry-over from other donors' samples.

The rearrangement joins TRBV9 to TRBJ2-5, with D uncertain. V dropped 0 bases and J dropped 5 bases, with 2 bases sitting between them. Per germline, CDR1 SGDLS and CDR2 YYNGEE. The CDR3 is made up of 11 amino acids. In DNA form, the CDR3 reads TGTGCCAGCAGCGTAGAGGAGACCCAGTACTTC. It yields the protein CASSVEETQYF.

In its sample, this clone was seen once. The chain links TRBV30 to TRBJ1-1, with a possible D match to TRBD1 (5 bases). This CDR3 spans 15 amino acids. Per germline, CDR1 GTSNPN and CDR2 SVGIG (reference sequence). Trimming cost V 5 bases and J 5 bases, with 21 bases left between them. CDR3 coding DNA: TGTGCCTGGGCCTTGAAGTCAAAGGGGCGGACTGAAGCTTTCTTT. Its protein is CAWALKSKGRTEAFF.

Regarding this clone: The sample has other DNA sequences that encode this CDR3 too. J is TRBJ1-1 and V is TRBV7-9; the D gene is possibly TRBD1 (5 bases). V lost 3 bases and J lost 1, with 6 bases in between. The CDR3 is 13 residues long. Germline V gene lookup returns CDR1 SEHNR and CDR2 FQNEAQ (reference sequence). For the CDR3, the DNA is TGTGCCAGCAGCTTTCAGGGGAACACTGAAGCTTTCTTT. Translating it yields CASSFQGNTEAFF.

This clone has a single count. The chain combines TRBV19 with TRBJ2-3; a possible D gene is TRBD2 (6 bases). This CDR3 comprises 12 residues. Germline values: CDR1 LNHDA, CDR2 SQIVND (reference sequence). V shed 5 bases and J shed 8 bases, with 11 bases lying between them. The chain's CDR3 is CASSPQGGTQYF. The CDR3 region has the DNA TGTGCCAGTAGTCCCCAGGGAGGTACGCAGTATTTT.

V gene TRBV19 combines with J gene TRBJ1-5; possible D gene TRBD1, 5 bases. V gave up 7 bases and J gave up 2 bases, with 18 bases separating them. Per the germline V gene, CDR1 is LNHDA and CDR2 is SQIVND (reference sequence). This CDR3 has 16 residues. The CDR3 loop is CASNGIGGYGNQPQHF. In DNA, the CDR3 is TGTGCCAGTAATGGAATCGGGGGTTACGGCAATCAGCCCCAGCATTTT. Complete variable domain (other parts from reference TRBV19 and TRBJ1-5): DGGITQSPKYLFRKEGQNVTLSCEQNLNHDAMYWYRQDPGQGLRLIYYSQIVNDFQKGDIAEGYSVSREKKESFPLTVTSAQKNPTAFYLCASNGIGGYGNQPQHFGDGTRLSIL.

V is TRBV9 and J is TRBJ2-1, with 9 nucleotides matching TRBD2. Unmatched junction bases numbered 9, after V lost 1 base and J lost 10 bases. Germline values: CDR1 SGDLS, CDR2 YYNGEE. CDR3 length: 15 residues. CDR3 region: CASSVSRLAGTEQFF. The DNA for the CDR3 is TGTGCCAGCAGCGTATCCAGGCTAGCGGGAACCGAGCAGTTCTTC. Full variable domain (outside the CDR3, taken from reference TRBV9 and TRBJ2-1): DSGVTQTPKHLITATGQRVTLRCSPRSGDLSVYWYQQSLDQGLQFLIQYYNGEERAKGNILERFSAQQFPDLHSELNLSSLELGDSALYFCASSVSRLAGTEQFFGPGTRLTVL.

This clone was seen only once. The chain uses TRBV4-1 and TRBJ2-2; no reliable D call. CDR3 length equals 12 residues. Trimming shortened V by 3 bases and J by 6 bases, and 5 bases separated the two germline ends. Germline V lookup: CDR1 MGHRA, CDR2 YSYEKL. The chain's CDR3 is CASSQAAGELFF. The CDR3 DNA follows: TGCGCCAGCAGCCAGGCGGCCGGGGAGCTGTTTTTT.